The clone carrying this TCR beta chain was seen repeatedly, ten times or more. This entry is derived from a study of Graves' ophthalmopathy and Graves' hyperthyroidism. RNA transcripts served as template for amplifying TCR beta CDR3 sequences. Second-round multiplex PCR came after a first-round RT-PCR that employed HTBI primers. TCRdb used MiXCR to reprocess the multiplex PCR reads, holding one entry per CDR3 protein. The sample records about 210,000 distinct CDR3 sequences, 25% to 35% being singletons. Germline CDR1 LGHNA, CDR2 YSLEER. The CDR3 covers 13 residues. The V end was cut by 5 bases, the J end by 4 bases, with 12 bases between.

This TCR derives from a man aged 45-65 years with Graves' ophthalmopathy. The gene calls are TRBV4-3 and TRBJ2-7; tentative D call: TRBD2 (6 bases). Sequencing was performed on peripheral blood. The CDR3, as DNA: TGCGCCAGCAGCAGGGTGGGGGGTTACGAGCAGTACTTC. Protein sequence: CASSRVGGYEQYF.